This T cell receptor beta chain was documented in a study of cytomegalovirus exposure and HLA in healthy donors. Study background: The roughly 130 validation repertoires used the same platform as the roughly 700 first-cohort repertoires (as reported by a later analysis). General observations from the study: In vitro experiments confirmed that a few CMV-associated chains were specific for CMV antigens.

Here immunoSEQ multiplex PCR was the method, and the copy in TCRdb shows in-frame clones only, minus some. The sample includes approximately 59,000 clones, 85% to 95% seen only once; the top ten take less than 6%. Germline assignment: CDR1 SGHAT and CDR2 FQNNGV. The CDR3 sequence is 15 residues long. V lost 5 bases, J lost 2 bases, and 13 bases lay in between. Details on this clone: Its antigen is not identified.

The clonotype comes from a man between 18 and 29 years old in good health and CMV-seropositive. The chain combines TRBV11-2 with TRBJ2-1; tentative D call: TRBD2 (6 bases). Sequenced material: PBMCs. Written as DNA, the CDR3 is TGTGCCAGCAGCCTGGGTCGGGGGACCTACAATGAGCAGTTCTTC. Protein sequence: CASSLGRGTYNEQFF.